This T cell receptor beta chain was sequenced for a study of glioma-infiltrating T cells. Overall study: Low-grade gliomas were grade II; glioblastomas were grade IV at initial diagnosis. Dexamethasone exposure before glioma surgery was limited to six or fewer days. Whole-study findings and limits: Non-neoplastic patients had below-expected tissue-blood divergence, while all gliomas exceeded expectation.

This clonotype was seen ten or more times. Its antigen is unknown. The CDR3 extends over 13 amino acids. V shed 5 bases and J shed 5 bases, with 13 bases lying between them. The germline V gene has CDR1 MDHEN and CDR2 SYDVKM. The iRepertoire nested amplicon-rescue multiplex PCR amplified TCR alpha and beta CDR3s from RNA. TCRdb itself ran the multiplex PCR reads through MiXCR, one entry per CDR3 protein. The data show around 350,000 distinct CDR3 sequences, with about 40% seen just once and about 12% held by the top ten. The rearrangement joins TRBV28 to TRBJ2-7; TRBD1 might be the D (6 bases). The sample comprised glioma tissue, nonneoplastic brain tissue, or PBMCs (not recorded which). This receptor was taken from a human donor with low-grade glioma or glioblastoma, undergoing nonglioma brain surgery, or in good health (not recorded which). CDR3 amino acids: CASSLRDTHEQYF. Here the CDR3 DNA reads TGTGCCAGCAGTCTCCGGGACACCCACGAGCAGTACTTC.